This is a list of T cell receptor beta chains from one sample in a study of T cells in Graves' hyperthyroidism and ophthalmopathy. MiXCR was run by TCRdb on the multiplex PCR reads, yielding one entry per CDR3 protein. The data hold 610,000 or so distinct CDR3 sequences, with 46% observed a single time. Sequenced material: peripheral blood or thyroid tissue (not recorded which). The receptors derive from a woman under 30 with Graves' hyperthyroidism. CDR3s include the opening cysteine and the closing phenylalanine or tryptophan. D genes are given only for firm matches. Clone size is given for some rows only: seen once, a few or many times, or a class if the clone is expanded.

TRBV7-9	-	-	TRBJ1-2	CASSGGTDYGYTF	TGTGCCAGCAGCGGGGGGACTGACTATGGCTACACCTTC
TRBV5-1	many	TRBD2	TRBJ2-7	CASSFAGGTYEQYF	TGCGCCAGCAGCTTTGCGGGAGGAACCTACGAGCAGTACTTC
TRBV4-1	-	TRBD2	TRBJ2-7	CASSQESGGVYEQYF	TGCGCCAGCAGCCAAGAAAGCGGGGGGGTGTACGAGCAGTACTTC
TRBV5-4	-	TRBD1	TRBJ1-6	CASSLTPTGEGTGASPLHF	TGTGCCAGCAGCCTAACCCCTACAGGGGAAGGGACAGGGGCTTCACCCCTCCACTTT
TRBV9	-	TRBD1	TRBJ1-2	CASSVGQGERYGYTF	TGTGCCAGCAGCGTCGGACAGGGGGAAAGATATGGCTACACCTTC
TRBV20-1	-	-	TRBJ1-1	CSGVLSPGDTEAFF	TGCAGTGGAGTTCTCAGTCCCGGGGACACTGAAGCTTTCTTT
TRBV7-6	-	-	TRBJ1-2	CASSLAHGGAGVPNGYTF	TGTGCCAGCAGCTTAGCGCATGGGGGCGCGGGTGTCCCGAATGGCTACACCTTC
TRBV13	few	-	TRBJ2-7	CASSQIYEQYF	TGTGCCAGCAGCCAAATTTACGAGCAGTACTTC
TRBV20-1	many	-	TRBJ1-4	CSASYGKLFF	TGCAGTGCTAGTTACGGAAAACTGTTTTTT
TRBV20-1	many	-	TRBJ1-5	CSARDALGYSNQPQHF	TGCAGTGCTAGAGATGCACTGGGGTATAGCAATCAGCCCCAGCATTTT
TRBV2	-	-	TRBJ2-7	CASRGDPYEQYF	TGTGCCAGCAGGGGCGACCCCTACGAGCAGTACTTC
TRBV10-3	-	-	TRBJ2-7	CATNEDRVVGEQYF	TGTGCCACCAATGAGGATAGGGTCGTCGGGGAGCAGTACTTC
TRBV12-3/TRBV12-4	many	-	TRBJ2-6	CASSYKVSGANVLTF	TGTGCCAGCAGTTATAAGGTCTCTGGGGCCAACGTCCTGACTTTC
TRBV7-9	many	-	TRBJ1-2	CASSARLSNYGYTF	TGTGCCAGCAGCGCCCGTCTATCTAACTATGGCTACACCTTC
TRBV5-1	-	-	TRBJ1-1	CASSISGRGNEAFF	TGCGCCAGCAGCATTAGCGGGAGGGGCAATGAAGCTTTCTTT
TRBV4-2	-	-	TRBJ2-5	CASSLGGGHVKTQYF	TGTGCCAGCAGCCTAGGAGGGGGACATGTAAAGACCCAGTACTTC
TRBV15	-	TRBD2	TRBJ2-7	CATSRELAGAHEQYF	TGTGCCACCAGCAGAGAACTAGCGGGAGCTCACGAGCAGTACTTC
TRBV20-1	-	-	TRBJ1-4	CSAGVAGFDEKLFF	TGCAGTGCTGGAGTCGCAGGGTTCGATGAAAAACTGTTTTTT
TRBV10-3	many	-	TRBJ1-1	CAISESGAGTEAFF	TGTGCCATCAGTGAGTCTGGGGCGGGCACTGAAGCTTTCTTT
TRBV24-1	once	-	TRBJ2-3	CATSPGQRDTQYF	TGTGCCACCTCCCCGGGGCAACGGGATACGCAGTATTTT
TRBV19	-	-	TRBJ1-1	CASSFPGAEAFF	TGTGCCAGTAGCTTCCCGGGGGCTGAAGCTTTCTTT
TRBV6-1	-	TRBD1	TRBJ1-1	CASREQGDGAFF	TGTGCCAGCAGGGAACAGGGGGATGGGGCTTTCTTT
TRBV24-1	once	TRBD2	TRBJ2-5	CATSEPSTSGRARVGETQYF	TGTGCCACCAGTGAGCCATCGACTAGCGGGAGGGCCAGGGTTGGAGAGACCCAGTACTTC
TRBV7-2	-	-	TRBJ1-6	CASSQSRTAVYNSPLHF	TGTGCCAGCAGCCAATCCCGGACAGCAGTCTATAATTCACCCCTCCACTTT
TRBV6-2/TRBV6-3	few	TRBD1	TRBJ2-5	CASSYPLMDRDQETQYF	TGTGCCAGCAGTTACCCATTAATGGACAGGGACCAAGAGACCCAGTACTTC
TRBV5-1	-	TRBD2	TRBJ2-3	CASALAASTDTQYF	TGCGCCAGCGCACTAGCGGCCTCGACAGATACGCAGTATTTT
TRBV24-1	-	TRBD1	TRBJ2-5	CATSQGDRAETQYF	TGTGCCACCAGCCAGGGAGACAGGGCGGAGACCCAGTACTTC
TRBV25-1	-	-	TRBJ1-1	CASSGVRAPNTEAFF	TGTGCCAGCAGTGGTGTTAGGGCACCGAACACTGAAGCTTTCTTT
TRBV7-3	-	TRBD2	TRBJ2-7	CASSLAGGLSEQYF	TGTGCCAGCAGCTTAGCGGGAGGGCTCTCCGAGCAGTACTTC
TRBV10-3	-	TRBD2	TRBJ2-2	CAISESFGSGTNTGELFF	TGTGCCATCAGTGAGTCTTTCGGTAGCGGGACCAACACCGGGGAGCTGTTTTTT
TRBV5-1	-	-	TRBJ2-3	CASSPTPPPDTQYF	TGCGCCAGCAGCCCGACTCCTCCCCCAGATACGCAGTATTTT
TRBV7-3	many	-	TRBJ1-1	CASSLMGTNTEAFF	TGTGCCAGCAGCTTAATGGGTACGAACACTGAAGCTTTCTTT